This T cell receptor beta chain was observed in a study of regulatory and conventional T cells in RAG deficiency. Study-wide results and limits: Control T-cell subsets had markedly higher Shannon entropy and lower Simpson indices than RAG-deficient patients. Treg unique TCR beta sequences were about 100-fold fewer in Omenn syndrome and CID/AS patients than controls. In Omenn syndrome, sorted "Tregs" may be peripherally activated cells.

TCRdb's table, derived via immunoSEQ multiplex PCR, lists solely in-frame clones and lacks some. In the table there are roughly 32,000 clones, 95% to 96% of which are singletons. This CDR3 spans 12 amino acids. The V end lost 6 bases, the J end lost 3 bases, and 8 bases lay between the germline ends. Germline V gives CDR1 LNHDA, CDR2 SQIVND (reference sequence). Blood CD4+ CD25-low CD127-high conventional T cells supplied the genomic DNA template. In this sample, this clone turned up a few times. Its antigen is undetermined. These same data were also listed under a study on regulatory T cells. That work contributes: The primer mix had 52 TRBV and 13 TRBJ primers.

The chain combines TRBV19 with TRBJ1-1; D remains unclear. The sequencing input was CD25- CD4+ T cells sorted from blood. This TCR was recovered from a human donor in good health. The CDR3 protein is CASRRSDTEAFF. The CDR3 bases are TGTGCCAGTAGACGAAGCGACACTGAAGCTTTCTTT.